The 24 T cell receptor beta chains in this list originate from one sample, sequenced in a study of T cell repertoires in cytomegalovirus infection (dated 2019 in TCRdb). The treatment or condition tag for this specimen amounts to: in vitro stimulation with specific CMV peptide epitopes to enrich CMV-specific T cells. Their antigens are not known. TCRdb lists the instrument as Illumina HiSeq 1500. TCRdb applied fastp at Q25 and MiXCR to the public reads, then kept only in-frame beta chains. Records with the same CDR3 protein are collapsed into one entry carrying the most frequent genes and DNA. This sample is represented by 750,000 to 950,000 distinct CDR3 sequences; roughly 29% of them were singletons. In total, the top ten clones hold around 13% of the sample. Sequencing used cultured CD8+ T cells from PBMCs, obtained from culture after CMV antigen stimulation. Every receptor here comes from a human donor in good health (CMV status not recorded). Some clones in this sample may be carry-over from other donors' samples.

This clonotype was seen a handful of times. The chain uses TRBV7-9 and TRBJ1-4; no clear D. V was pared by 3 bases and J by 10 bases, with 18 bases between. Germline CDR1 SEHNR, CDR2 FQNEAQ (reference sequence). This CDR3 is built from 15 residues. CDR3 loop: CASSFDADVAGKLFF. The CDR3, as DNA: TGTGCCAGCAGCTTCGATGCGGACGTTGCGGGAAAACTGTTTTTT.

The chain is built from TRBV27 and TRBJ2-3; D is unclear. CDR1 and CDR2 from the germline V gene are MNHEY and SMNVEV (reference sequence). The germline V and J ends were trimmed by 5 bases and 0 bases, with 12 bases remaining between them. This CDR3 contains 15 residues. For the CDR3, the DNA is TGTGCCAGCAGTACGCAGCCGTCTAGCACAGATACGCAGTATTTT. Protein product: CASSTQPSSTDTQYF.

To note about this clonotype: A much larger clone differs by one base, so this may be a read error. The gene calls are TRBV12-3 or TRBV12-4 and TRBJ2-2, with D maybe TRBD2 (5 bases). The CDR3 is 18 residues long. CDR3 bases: TGTGCCAGCAGTTTTTGGGCCCAGCCGCAAGGTTACACCGGGGAGATGTTTTTT. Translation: CASSFWAQPQGYTGEMFF.

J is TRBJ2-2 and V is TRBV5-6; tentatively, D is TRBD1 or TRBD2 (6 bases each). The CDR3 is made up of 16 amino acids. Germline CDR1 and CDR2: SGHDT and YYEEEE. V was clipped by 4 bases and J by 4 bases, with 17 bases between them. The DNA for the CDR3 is TGTGCCAGCAGCCCCCGATCGGGGGCAAGCACCGGGGAGCTGTTTTTT. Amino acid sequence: CASSPRSGASTGELFF.

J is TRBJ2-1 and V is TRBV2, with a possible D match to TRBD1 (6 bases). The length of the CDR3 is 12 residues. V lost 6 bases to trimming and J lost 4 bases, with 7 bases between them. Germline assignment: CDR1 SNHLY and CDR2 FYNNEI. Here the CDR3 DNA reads TGTGCCAGCAGGGGGGCTTACAATGAGCAGTTCTTC. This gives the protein CASRGAYNEQFF.

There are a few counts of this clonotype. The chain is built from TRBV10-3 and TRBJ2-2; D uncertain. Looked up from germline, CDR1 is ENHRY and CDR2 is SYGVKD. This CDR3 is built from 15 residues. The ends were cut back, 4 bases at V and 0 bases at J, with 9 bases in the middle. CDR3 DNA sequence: TGTGCCATCAGTGTAGGTACTTCGAACACCGGGGAGCTGTTTTTT. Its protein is CAISVGTSNTGELFF.

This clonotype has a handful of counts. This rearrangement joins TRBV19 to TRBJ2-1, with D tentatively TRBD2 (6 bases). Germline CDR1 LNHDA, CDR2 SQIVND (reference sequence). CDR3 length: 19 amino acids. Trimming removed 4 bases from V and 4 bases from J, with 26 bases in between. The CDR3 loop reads CASSRRKFMGLRTYNEQFF. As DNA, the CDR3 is TGTGCCAGTAGTAGGAGAAAATTTATGGGACTCCGAACGTACAATGAGCAGTTCTTC.

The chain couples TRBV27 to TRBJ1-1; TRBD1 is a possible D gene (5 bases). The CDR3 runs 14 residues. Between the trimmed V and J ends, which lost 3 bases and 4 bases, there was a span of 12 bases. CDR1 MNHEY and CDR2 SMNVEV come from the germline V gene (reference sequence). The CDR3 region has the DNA TGTGCCAGCAGTTTCGGGGCTGTAGGCACTGAAGCTTTCTTT. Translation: CASSFGAVGTEAFF.

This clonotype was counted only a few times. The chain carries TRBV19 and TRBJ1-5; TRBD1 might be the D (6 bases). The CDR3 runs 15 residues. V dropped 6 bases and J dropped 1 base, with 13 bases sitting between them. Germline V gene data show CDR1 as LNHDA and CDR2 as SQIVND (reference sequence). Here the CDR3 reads CASRPTQGSNQPQHF. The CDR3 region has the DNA TGTGCCAGTAGACCGACACAGGGAAGCAATCAGCCCCAGCATTTT.

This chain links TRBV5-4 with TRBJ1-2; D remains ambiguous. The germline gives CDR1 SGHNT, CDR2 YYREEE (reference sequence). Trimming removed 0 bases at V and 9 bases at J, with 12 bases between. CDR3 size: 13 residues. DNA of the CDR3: TGTGCCAGCAGCTTGGACAGTTTGAAGAGCTACACCTTC. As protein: CASSLDSLKSYTF.

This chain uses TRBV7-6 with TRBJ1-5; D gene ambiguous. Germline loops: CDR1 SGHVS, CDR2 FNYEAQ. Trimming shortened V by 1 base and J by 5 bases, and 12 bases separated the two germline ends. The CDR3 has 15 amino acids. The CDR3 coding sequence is TGTGCCAGCAGCTTAGAAAAGGGCCCTTATCAGCCCCAGCATTTT. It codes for CASSLEKGPYQPQHF.

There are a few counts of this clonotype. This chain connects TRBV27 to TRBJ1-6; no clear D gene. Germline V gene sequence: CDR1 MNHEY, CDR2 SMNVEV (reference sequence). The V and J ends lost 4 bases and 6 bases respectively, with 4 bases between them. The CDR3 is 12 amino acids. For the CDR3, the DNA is TGTGCCAGCAGTTCTTTTAATTCACCCCTCCACTTT. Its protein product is CASSSFNSPLHF.

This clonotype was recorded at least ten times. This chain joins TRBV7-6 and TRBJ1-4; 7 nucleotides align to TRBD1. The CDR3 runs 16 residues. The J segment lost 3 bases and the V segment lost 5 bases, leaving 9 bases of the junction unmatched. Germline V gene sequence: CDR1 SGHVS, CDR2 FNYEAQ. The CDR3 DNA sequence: TGTGCCAGCAGCGCGCAAAACAGGGGTTCTAATGAAAAACTGTTTTTT. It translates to CASSAQNRGSNEKLFF. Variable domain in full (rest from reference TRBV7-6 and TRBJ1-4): GAGVSQSPRYKVTKRGQDVALRCDPISGHVSLYWYRQALGQGPEFLTYFNYEAQQDKSGLPNDRFSAERPEGSISTLTIQRTEQRDSAMYRCASSAQNRGSNEKLFFGSGTQLSVL.

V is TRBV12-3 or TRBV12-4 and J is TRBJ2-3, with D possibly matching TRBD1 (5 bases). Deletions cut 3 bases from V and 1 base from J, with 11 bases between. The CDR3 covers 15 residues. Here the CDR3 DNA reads TGTGCCAGCAGTTTGACAGCCTCTGGCACAGATACGCAGTATTTT. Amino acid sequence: CASSLTASGTDTQYF.

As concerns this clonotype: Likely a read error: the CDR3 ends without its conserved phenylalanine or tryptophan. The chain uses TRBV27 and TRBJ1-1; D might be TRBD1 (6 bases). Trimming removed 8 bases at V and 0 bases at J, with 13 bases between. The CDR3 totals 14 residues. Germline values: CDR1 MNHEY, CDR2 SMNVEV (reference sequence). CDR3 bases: TGTGCCAGCCATCCGGGACACATGAACACTGAAGCTTTCATT. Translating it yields CASHPGHMNTEAFI.

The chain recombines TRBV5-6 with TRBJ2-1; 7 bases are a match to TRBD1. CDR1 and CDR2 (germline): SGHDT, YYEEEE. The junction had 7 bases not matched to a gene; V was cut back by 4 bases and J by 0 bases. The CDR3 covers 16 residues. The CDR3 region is CASSRWDSSSYNEQFF. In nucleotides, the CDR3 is TGTGCCAGCAGCAGATGGGACAGCAGCTCCTACAATGAGCAGTTCTTC.

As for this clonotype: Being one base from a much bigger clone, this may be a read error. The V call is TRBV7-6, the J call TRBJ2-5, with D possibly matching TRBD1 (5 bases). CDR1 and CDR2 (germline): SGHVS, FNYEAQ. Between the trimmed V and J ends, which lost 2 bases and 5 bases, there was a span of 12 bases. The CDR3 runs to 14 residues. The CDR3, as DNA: TGTGCCAGCAGCTTACAAAAGGGGCCGGAGACCCAGTACTTC. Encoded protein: CASSLQKGPETQYF.

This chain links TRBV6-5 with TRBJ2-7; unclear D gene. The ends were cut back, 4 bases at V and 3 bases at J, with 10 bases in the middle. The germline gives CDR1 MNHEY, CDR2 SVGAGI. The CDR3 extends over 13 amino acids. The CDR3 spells CASSLTANYEQYF. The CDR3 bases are TGTGCCAGCAGTTTAACGGCGAACTACGAGCAGTACTTC.

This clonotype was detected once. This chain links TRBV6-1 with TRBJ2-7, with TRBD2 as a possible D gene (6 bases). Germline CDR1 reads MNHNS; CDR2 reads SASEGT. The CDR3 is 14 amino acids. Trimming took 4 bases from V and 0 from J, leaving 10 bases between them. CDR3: CASSGRGASYEQYF. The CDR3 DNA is TGTGCCAGCAGTGGGCGGGGCGCCTCCTACGAGCAGTACTTC.

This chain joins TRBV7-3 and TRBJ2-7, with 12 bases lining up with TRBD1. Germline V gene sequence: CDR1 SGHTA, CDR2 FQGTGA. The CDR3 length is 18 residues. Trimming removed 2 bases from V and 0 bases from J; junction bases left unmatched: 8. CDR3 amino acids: CASSLLGTGGPYSYEQYV. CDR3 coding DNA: TGTGCCAGCAGCTTATTGGGGACAGGGGGCCCTTACTCCTACGAGCAGTACGTC.

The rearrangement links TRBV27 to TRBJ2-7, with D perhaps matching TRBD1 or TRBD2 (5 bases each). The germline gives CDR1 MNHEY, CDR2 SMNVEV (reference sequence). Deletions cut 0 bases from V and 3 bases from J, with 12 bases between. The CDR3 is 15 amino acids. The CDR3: CASSLSSGGIYEQYV. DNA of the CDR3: TGTGCCAGCAGTTTATCTTCTGGGGGTATCTACGAGCAGTACGTC.

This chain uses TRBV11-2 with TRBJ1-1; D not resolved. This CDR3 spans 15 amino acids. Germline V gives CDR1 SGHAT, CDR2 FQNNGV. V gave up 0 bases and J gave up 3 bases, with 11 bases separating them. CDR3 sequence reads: CASSLERTGDTEAFF. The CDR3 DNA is TGTGCCAGCAGCTTAGAACGGACGGGTGACACTGAAGCTTTCTTT.

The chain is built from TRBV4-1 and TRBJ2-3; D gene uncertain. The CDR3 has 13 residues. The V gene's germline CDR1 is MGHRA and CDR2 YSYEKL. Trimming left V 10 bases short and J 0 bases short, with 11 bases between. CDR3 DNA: TGCGCCACGCGCCCTCCGAGCACAGATACGCAGTATTTT. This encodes CATRPPSTDTQYF.

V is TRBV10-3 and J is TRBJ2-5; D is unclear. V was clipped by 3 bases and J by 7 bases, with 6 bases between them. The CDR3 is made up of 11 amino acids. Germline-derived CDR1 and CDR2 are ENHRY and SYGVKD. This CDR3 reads CAISESATQYF. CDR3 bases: TGTGCCATCAGTGAATCTGCGACCCAGTACTTC.